Shown below are 15 T cell receptor beta chains from a single sample sequenced in a study of blood T cell repertoires in COVID-19. This table comes from immunoSEQ multiplex PCR, and its TCRdb copy is limited to in-frame clones, with some not included. This table has 250,000 to 350,000 clones, about 87% appearing once. Material: PBMCs or T cells enriched from blood (not recorded which). The source of these receptors is a woman under 30 who had recovered from COVID-19.

The V call is TRBV6-5, the J call TRBJ1-2; the match to TRBD1 covers 9 bases. Germline V gene sequence: CDR1 MNHEY, CDR2 SVGAGI. The CDR3 has 13 residues. Germline trimming cut 5 bases from V and 8 bases from J; bases unmatched to any gene: 6. The CDR3 sequence: CASSRTGDWGYTF. The CDR3, as DNA: TGTGCCAGCAGTCGGACAGGGGATTGGGGCTACACCTTC.

The chain couples TRBV7-3 to TRBJ2-5; 13 bases line up with TRBD2. Germline V gene sequence: CDR1 SGHTA, CDR2 FQGTGA. Trimming cost V 5 bases and J 5 bases; bases outside gene matches: 5. The length of the CDR3 is 15 residues. As DNA, the CDR3 is TGTGCCAGCAGCACTAGCGGGGGGGCCTGGGAGACCCAGTACTTC. Translating it yields CASSTSGGAWETQYF.

CDR3 amino acids: CASSPRTGRNYGYTF. The CDR3 DNA reads as TGTGCCAGCAGCCCACGGACAGGGAGAAACTATGGCTACACCTTC. The chain links TRBV7-8 to TRBJ1-2, with 8 bases that match TRBD1. This CDR3 has 15 residues. V lost 5 bases to trimming and J lost 2 bases; unmatched junction nucleotides: 7. From germline, CDR1 is SGHVS and CDR2 FQNEAQ.

The V and J genes are TRBV12-5 and TRBJ2-1, with no clear D. The CDR3 length is 13 residues. The germline CDR1 and CDR2 sequences are LGHNT and FRNRAP. Deletions cut 7 bases from V and 7 bases from J, with 14 bases between. The CDR3 DNA is TGTGCTAGTGCCCATCCCAGTGTTAATGAGCAGTTCTTC. It yields the protein CASAHPSVNEQFF.

J is TRBJ1-2 and V is TRBV4-2; 12 bases agree with TRBD1. This CDR3 comprises 15 residues. Germline V CDR1 and CDR2: LGHNA, YNFKEQ. V was clipped by 1 base and J by 6 bases; unmatched bases: 3. CDR3 nucleotide sequence: TGTGCCAGCAGCCAAGTTGGGACAGGGGGCGATGGCTACACCTTC. Amino acid sequence: CASSQVGTGGDGYTF.

In DNA, the CDR3 is TGTGCCAGCCATTCATGGGGGGGGTCCTACAATGAGCAGTTCTTC. Translation: CASHSWGGSYNEQFF. This chain links TRBV28 with TRBJ2-1; 7 positions agree with TRBD2. Germline lookup yields CDR1 MDHEN and CDR2 SYDVKM. The CDR3 has 15 residues. V lost 8 bases, J lost 1 base, and 8 bases stayed unmatched.

The CDR3 sequence is CASSLGQGVGTDTQYF. The CDR3 DNA sequence: TGTGCCAGCAGCTTAGGACAGGGGGTCGGCACAGATACGCAGTATTTT. This chain uses TRBV7-8 with TRBJ2-3; 9 positions match TRBD1. There are 16 residues in the CDR3. Germline CDR1 SGHVS, CDR2 FQNEAQ. Losses at the gene ends were 1 base for V and 1 base for J; bases not matched to a gene: 3.

J is TRBJ2-2 and V is TRBV5-1, with TRBD2 identical over 12 bases. The CDR3 is 17 amino acids. The germline V gene encodes CDR1 SGHRS and CDR2 YFSETQ. V was pared by 6 bases and J by 1 base, with 7 bases of the junction left unmatched. CDR3 sequence reads: CASTPLLAGGNTGELFF. CDR3 in DNA: TGCGCCAGCACCCCCCTACTAGCGGGAGGGAACACCGGGGAGCTGTTTTTT.

This clone showed up just once. The rearrangement uses TRBV7-2 and TRBJ1-2; D ambiguous. From germline, CDR1 is SGHTA and CDR2 FQGNSA. This CDR3 is built from 15 residues. V was shortened by 0 bases and J by 5 bases, with 13 bases between the two germline ends. CDR3 loop: CASSLASGNMYGYTF. As DNA, the CDR3 is TGTGCCAGCAGCTTAGCCTCGGGGAACATGTATGGCTACACCTTC. Together with reference TRBV7-2 and TRBJ1-2, the CDR3 gives the full variable domain: GAGVSQSPSNKVTEKGKDVELRCDPISGHTALYWYRQSLGQGLEFLIYFQGNSAPDKSGLPSDRFSAERTGGSVSTLTIQRTQQEDSAVYLCASSLASGNMYGYTFGSGTRLTVV.

The genes are TRBV9 and TRBJ1-4; D is possibly TRBD1 (5 bases). The CDR3 runs to 14 residues. The germline CDR1 and CDR2 sequences are SGDLS and YYNGEE. V was pared by 0 bases and J by 4 bases, with 7 bases between. CDR3 nucleotide sequence: TGTGCCAGCAGCGTAGCGGGGGGTAATGAAAAACTGTTTTTT. Amino acid sequence: CASSVAGGNEKLFF.

V gene TRBV28 combines with J gene TRBJ2-7, with 7 nucleotides matching TRBD2. Germline V gene sequence: CDR1 MDHEN, CDR2 SYDVKM. CDR3 size: 15 residues. J lost 2 bases, V lost 5 bases, and 9 bases had no gene match. The CDR3 DNA reads TGTGCCAGCAGTCTACTAGCGCTTAAGACCTACGAGCAGTACTTC. It codes for CASSLLALKTYEQYF.

The gene calls are TRBV30 and TRBJ1-1; no clear D. Germline CDR1 is GTSNPN and CDR2 is SVGIG (reference sequence). With 0 bases removed from V and 4 bases from J, the gap between germline ends came to 9 bases. This CDR3 contains 13 residues. This CDR3 is CAWSVRSSTEAFF. CDR3 in DNA: TGTGCCTGGAGTGTCCGCAGTTCCACTGAAGCTTTCTTT.

The table lists this clone with a count of one. The chain carries TRBV2 and TRBJ2-7, with D perhaps matching TRBD2 (7 bases). Germline V gene lookup returns CDR1 SNHLY and CDR2 FYNNEI. V gave up 6 bases and J gave up 2 bases, with 14 bases separating them. The CDR3 has 14 amino acids. In DNA form, the CDR3 reads TGTGCCAGCAGAATGGAGGGGGGGACCTACGAGCAGTACTTC. Translated: CASRMEGGTYEQYF. Combining the CDR3 with reference TRBV2 and TRBJ2-7 gives the whole variable domain EPEVTQTPSHQVTQMGQEVILRCVPISNHLYFYWYRQILGQKVEFLVSFYNNEISEKSEIFDDQFSVERPDGSNFTLKIRSTKLEDSAMYFCASRMEGGTYEQYFGPGTRLTVT.

The V and J genes are TRBV11-2 and TRBJ2-7; 8 bases agree with TRBD2. Trimming removed 2 bases from V and 4 bases from J; junction bases left unmatched: 7. This CDR3 comprises 15 residues. Germline CDR1 is SGHAT and CDR2 is FQNNGV. The CDR3 protein is CASSLSAGDSYEQYF. In nucleotides, the CDR3 is TGTGCCAGCAGCTTATCAGCGGGAGATAGTTACGAGCAGTACTTC. The full variable domain, its missing parts supplied by reference TRBV11-2 and TRBJ2-7, is EAGVAQSPRYKIIEKRQSVAFWCNPISGHATLYWYQQILGQGPKLLIQFQNNGVVDDSQLPKDRFSAERLKGVDSTLKIQPAKLEDSAVYLCASSLSAGDSYEQYFGPGTRLTVT.

The chain carries TRBV5-6 and TRBJ1-5, with D possibly TRBD1 on 5 matching bases. Trimming stripped 4 bases from V and 1 base from J, with 12 bases between. The CDR3 runs 15 residues. Germline V gene data show CDR1 as SGHDT and CDR2 as YYEEEE. In DNA, the CDR3 is TGTGCCAGCAGCCAAGGGGCAGAAAGCAATCAGCCCCAGCATTTT. Translation: CASSQGAESNQPQHF.